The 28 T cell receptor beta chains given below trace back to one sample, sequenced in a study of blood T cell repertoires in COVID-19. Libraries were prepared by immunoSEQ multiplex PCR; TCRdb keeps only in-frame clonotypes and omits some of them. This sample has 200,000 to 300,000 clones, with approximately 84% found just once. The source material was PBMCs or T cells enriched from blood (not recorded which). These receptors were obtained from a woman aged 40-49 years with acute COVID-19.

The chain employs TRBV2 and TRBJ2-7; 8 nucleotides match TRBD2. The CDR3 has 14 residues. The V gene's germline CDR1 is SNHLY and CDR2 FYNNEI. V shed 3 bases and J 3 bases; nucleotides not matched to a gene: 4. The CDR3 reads CASSDTSGRYEQYF. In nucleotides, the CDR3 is TGTGCCAGCAGTGATACTAGCGGACGCTACGAGCAGTACTTC.

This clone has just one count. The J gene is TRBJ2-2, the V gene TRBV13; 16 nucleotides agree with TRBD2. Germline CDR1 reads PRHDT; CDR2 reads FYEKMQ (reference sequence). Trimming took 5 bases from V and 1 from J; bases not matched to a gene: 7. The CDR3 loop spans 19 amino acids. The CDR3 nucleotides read TGTGCCAGCAGCCCCGGGACTAGCGGGAGGGCAGGGAACACCGGGGAGCTGTTTTTT. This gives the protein CASSPGTSGRAGNTGELFF. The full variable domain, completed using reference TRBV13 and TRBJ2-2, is AAGVIQSPRHLIKEKRETATLKCYPIPRHDTVYWYQQGPGQDPQFLISFYEKMQSDKGSIPDRFSAQQFSDYHSELNMSSLELGDSALYFCASSPGTSGRAGNTGELFFGEGSRLTVL.

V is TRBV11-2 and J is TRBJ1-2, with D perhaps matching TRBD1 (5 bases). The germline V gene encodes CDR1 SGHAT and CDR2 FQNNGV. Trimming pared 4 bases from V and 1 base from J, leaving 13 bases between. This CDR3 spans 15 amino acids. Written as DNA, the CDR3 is TGTGCCAGCAGCTCTAAGACAGCTTATAACTATGGCTACACCTTC. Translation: CASSSKTAYNYGYTF.

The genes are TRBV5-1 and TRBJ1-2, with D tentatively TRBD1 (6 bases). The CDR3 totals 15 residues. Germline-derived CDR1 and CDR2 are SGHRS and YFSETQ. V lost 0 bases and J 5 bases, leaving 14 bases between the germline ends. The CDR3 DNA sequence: TGCGCCAGCAGCTTGGAGGACAGCCTTGGTTATGGCTACACCTTC. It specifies CASSLEDSLGYGYTF.

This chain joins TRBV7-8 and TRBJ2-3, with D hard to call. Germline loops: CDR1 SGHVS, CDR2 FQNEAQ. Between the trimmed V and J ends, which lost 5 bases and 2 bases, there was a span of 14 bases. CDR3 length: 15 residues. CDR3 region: CASSPSEQYTDTQYF. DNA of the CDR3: TGTGCCAGCAGCCCCAGTGAACAGTACACAGATACGCAGTATTTT.

In nucleotides, the CDR3 is TGTGCCAGTAGAGCACCGTACAGGAACACTGAAGCTTTCTTT. It yields the protein CASRAPYRNTEAFF. V usage is TRBV19 and J usage is TRBJ1-1; D is ambiguous. Germline CDR1 reads LNHDA; CDR2 reads SQIVND (reference sequence). This CDR3 region has 14 residues. The germline V and J ends were trimmed by 6 bases and 1 base, with 12 bases remaining between them.

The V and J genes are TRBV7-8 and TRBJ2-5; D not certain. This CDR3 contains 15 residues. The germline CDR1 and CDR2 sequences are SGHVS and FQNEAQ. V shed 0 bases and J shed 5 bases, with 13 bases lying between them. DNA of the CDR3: TGTGCCAGCAGCTTAGCGCTGGTCCTCGGGGAGACCCAGTACTTC. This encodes CASSLALVLGETQYF.

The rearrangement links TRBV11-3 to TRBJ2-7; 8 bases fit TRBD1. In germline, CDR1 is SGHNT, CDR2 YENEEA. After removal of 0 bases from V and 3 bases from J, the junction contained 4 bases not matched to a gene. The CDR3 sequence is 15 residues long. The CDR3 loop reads CASSLDWGQDYEQYF. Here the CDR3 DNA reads TGTGCCAGCAGCTTAGATTGGGGACAGGACTACGAGCAGTACTTC.

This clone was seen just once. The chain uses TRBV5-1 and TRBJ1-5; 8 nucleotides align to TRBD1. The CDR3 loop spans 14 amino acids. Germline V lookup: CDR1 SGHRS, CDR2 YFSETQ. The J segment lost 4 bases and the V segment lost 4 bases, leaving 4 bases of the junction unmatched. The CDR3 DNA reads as TGCGCCAGCAGCCCCTGGACAGGGAATCAGCCCCAGCATTTT. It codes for CASSPWTGNQPQHF. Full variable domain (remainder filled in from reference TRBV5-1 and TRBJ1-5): KAGVTQTPRYLIKTRGQQVTLSCSPISGHRSVSWYQQTPGQGLQFLFEYFSETQRNKGNFPGRFSGRQFSNSRSEMNVSTLELGDSALYLCASSPWTGNQPQHFGDGTRLSIL.

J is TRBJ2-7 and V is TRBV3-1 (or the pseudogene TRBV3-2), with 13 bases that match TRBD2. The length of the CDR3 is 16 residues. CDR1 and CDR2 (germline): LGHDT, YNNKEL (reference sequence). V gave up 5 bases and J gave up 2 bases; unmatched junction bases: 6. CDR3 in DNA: TGTGCCAGCAGCAGGACTAGCGGGAGTCCTCCCTACGAGCAGTACTTC. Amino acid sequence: CASSRTSGSPPYEQYF.

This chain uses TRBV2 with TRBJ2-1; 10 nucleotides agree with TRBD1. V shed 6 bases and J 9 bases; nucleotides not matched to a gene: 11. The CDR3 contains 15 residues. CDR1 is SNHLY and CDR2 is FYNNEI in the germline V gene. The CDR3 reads CASSPGTGAMGEQFF. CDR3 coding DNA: TGTGCCAGCAGCCCCGGGACAGGGGCGATGGGTGAGCAGTTCTTC.

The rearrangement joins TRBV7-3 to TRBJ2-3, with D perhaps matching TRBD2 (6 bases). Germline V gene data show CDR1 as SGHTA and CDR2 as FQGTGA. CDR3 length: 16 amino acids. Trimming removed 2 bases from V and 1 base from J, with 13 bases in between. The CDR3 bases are TGTGCCAGCAGCTTAGGCTCTAGCGTGGGCACAGATACGCAGTATTTT. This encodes CASSLGSSVGTDTQYF.

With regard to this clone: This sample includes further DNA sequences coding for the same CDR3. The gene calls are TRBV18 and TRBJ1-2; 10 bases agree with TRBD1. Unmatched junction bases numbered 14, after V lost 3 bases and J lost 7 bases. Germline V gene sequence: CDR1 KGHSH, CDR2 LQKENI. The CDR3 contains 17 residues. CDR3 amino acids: CASSPSIRRDRGSGYTF. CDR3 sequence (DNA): TGTGCCAGCTCACCCTCAATTCGGCGGGACAGGGGCTCTGGCTACACCTTC.

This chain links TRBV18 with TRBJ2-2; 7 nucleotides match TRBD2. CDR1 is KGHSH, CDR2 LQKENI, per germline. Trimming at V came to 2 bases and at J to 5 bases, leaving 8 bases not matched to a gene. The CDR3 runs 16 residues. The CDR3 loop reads CASSPWAGADTGELFF. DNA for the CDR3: TGTGCCAGCTCACCATGGGCGGGAGCCGATACCGGGGAGCTGTTTTTT.

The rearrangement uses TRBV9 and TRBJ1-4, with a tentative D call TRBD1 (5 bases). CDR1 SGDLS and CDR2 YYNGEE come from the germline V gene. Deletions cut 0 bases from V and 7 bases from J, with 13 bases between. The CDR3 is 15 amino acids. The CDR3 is CASSVELTGREKLFF. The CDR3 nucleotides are TGTGCCAGCAGCGTAGAATTAACAGGTCGTGAAAAACTGTTTTTT.

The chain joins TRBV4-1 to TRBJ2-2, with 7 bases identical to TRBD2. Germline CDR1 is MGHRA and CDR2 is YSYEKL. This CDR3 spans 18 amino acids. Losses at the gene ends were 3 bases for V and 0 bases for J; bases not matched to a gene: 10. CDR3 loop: CASSHPLGGTSNTGELFF. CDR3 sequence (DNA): TGCGCCAGCAGCCACCCCCTCGGGGGGACTTCGAACACCGGGGAGCTGTTTTTT.

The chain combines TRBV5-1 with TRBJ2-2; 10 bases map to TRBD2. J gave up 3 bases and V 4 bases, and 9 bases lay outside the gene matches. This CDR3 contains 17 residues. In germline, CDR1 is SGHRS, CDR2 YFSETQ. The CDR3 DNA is TGCGCCAGCAGCACACTAGCGGGAAGTAGGTACACCGGGGAGCTGTTTTTT. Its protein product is CASSTLAGSRYTGELFF.

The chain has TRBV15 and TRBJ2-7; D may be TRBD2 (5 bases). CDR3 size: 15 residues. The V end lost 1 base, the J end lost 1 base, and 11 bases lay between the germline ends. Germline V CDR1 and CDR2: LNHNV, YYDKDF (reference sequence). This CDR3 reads CATSRVEGESYEQYF. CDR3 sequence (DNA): TGTGCCACCAGCAGAGTTGAGGGTGAGTCCTACGAGCAGTACTTC.

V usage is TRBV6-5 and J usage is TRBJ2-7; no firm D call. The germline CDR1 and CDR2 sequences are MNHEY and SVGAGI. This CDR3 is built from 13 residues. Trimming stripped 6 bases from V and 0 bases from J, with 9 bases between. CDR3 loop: CASRSPGSYEQYF. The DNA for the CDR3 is TGTGCCAGCAGGTCCCCCGGCTCCTACGAGCAGTACTTC.

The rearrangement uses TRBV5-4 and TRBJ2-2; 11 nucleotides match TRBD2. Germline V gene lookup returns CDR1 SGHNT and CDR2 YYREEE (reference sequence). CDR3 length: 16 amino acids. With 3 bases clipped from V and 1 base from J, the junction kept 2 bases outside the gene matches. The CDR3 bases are TGTGCCAGCAGCTCGGGACTAGCGGAGAACACCGGGGAGCTGTTTTTT. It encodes CASSSGLAENTGELFF. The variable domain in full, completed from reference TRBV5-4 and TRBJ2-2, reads ETGVTQSPTHLIKTRGQQVTLRCSSQSGHNTVSWYQQALGQGPQFIFQYYREEENGRGNFPPRFSGLQFPNYSSELNVNALELDDSALYLCASSSGLAENTGELFFGEGSRLTVL.

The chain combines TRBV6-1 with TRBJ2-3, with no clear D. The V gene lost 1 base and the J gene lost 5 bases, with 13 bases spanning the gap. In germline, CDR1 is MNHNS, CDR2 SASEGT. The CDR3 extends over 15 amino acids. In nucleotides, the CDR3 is TGTGCCAGCAGTGAAGTTAATACTATCCGAGATACGCAGTATTTT. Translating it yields CASSEVNTIRDTQYF.

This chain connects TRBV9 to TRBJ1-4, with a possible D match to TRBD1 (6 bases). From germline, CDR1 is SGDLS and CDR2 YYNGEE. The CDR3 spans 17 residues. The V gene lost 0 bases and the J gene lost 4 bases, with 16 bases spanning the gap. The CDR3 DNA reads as TGTGCCAGCAGCGTAGGCAACGTCCGGGACATTAATGAAAAACTGTTTTTT. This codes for CASSVGNVRDINEKLFF.

The CDR3 loop reads CASSDGLAGKSDTQYF. CDR3 nucleotides: TGTGCCAGCAGTGACGGACTAGCGGGAAAATCAGATACGCAGTATTTT. The gene calls are TRBV25-1 and TRBJ2-3; 12 bases fit TRBD2. Unmatched junction bases numbered 5, after V lost 3 bases and J lost 4 bases. Germline V gene sequence: CDR1 MGHDK, CDR2 SYGVNS. CDR3 length: 16 amino acids.

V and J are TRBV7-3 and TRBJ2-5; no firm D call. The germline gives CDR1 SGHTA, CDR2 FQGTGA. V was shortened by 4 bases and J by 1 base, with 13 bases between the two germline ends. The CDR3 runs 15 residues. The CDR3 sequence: CASSYYGGSQETQYF. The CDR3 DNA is TGTGCCAGCAGCTATTACGGTGGTAGCCAAGAGACCCAGTACTTC.

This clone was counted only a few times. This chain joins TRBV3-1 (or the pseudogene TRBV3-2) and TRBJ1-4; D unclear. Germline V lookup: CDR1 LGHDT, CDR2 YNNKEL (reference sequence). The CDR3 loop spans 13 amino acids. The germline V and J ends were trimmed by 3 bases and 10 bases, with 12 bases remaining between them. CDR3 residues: CASSHGESLKLFF. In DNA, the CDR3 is TGTGCCAGCAGCCATGGGGAGAGTTTAAAACTGTTTTTT.

The CDR3 nucleotides are TGTGCCTGGAGTCCCACGCTATCATTACTTGGCTACACCTTC. Translated, it gives CAWSPTLSLLGYTF. The chain uses TRBV30 and TRBJ1-2; D is unclear. The germline gives CDR1 GTSNPN, CDR2 SVGIG (reference sequence). The CDR3 is made up of 14 amino acids. Trimming pared 2 bases from V and 7 bases from J, leaving 17 bases between.

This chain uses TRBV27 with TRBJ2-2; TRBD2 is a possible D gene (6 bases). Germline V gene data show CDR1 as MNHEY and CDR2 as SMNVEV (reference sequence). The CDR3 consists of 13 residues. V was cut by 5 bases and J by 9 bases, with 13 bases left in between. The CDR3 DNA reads TGTGCCAGCAGTCCCGGGACTTACCGGGAGCTGTTTTTT. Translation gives CASSPGTYRELFF.

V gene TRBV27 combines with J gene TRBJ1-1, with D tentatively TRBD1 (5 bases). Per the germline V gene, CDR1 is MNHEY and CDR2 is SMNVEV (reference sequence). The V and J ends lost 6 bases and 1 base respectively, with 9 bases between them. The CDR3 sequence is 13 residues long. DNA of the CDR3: TGTGCCAGCAGAACGGGGGAGAACACTGAAGCTTTCTTT. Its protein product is CASRTGENTEAFF.